This T cell receptor beta chain emerged from a study of PD-1 blockade in classical Hodgkin lymphoma. The data were produced by immunoSEQ multiplex PCR, yet TCRdb's version contains in-frame clones alone and is incomplete. The table lists some 30,000 clones, under 90% of them singletons, with approximately 0.81% in the top ten. For this clone: Its antigen is not identified.

Time point of the sample: cycle 4 day 1 (C4D1), after 5 to 7 weeks of nivolumab. All patients relapsed after autologous stem cell transplantation, and brentuximab vedotin exposure varied. Investigators isolated CD4+ T cells from thawed PBMCs through magnetic negative selection. Germline loops: CDR1 SGDLS, CDR2 YYNGEE. V was pared by 4 bases and J by 4 bases, with 18 bases between. The CDR3 contains 16 residues. Study-level points and caveats: Complete responders matched newly diagnosed patients in baseline diversity. Relapsed/refractory patients reportedly had the lowest baseline TCR diversity, below newly diagnosed patients, who were below healthy donors.

The receptor comes from a human donor with classical Hodgkin lymphoma. The sequencing here drew on CD4+ T cells from blood, taken before the fourth cycle of nivolumab. This chain links TRBV9 with TRBJ2-1; possible D gene TRBD2, 7 bases. The CDR3 spells CASSSGGRHQYNEQFF. The CDR3 DNA sequence: TGTGCCAGCAGCTCGGGGGGCCGACATCAATACAATGAGCAGTTCTTC.